The clone carrying this TCR beta chain has more than one count but fewer than ten. Measured with immunoSEQ multiplex PCR; TCRdb has only the in-frame clones, and not every one. The sample carries 300,000 to 500,000 clones, 85% to 90% recorded once. Trimming shortened V by 0 bases and J by 8 bases, and 19 bases separated the two germline ends. CDR3 size: 16 residues. Germline CDR1 and CDR2: SGHTA and FQGNSA. Recruitment covered roughly 24 US areas and drew participants whose ages spanned about 18 to 100 years. These data come from a study of blood T cell repertoires in COVID-19. As for the study in general: From T cells, B-cell-depleted T cells, or PBMCs came the material, which was cDNA or gDNA.

Material for sequencing was PBMCs or T cells enriched from blood (not recorded which). The gene calls are TRBV7-2 and TRBJ1-2; tentative D call: TRBD1 (5 bases). This sequence originates from a woman in her twenties or thirties with acute COVID-19. CDR3 in DNA: TGTGCCAGCAGCTTAGCTCAAGGGGAACGGGGAGGAGGCTACACCTTC. Amino acid sequence: CASSLAQGERGGGYTF.